This TCR beta chain was identified in a study of cytomegalovirus exposure and HLA in healthy donors. Germline loops: CDR1 PRHDT, CDR2 FYEKMQ (reference sequence). V lost 0 bases, J lost 4 bases, and 12 bases lay in between. This CDR3 spans 15 amino acids. PCR used 60 Vbeta primers and 13 Jbeta primers. Produced via immunoSEQ multiplex PCR; TCRdb's table is partial and in-frame only. The table has under 200,000 clones, about 81% seen once. The V gene is TRBV13, the J gene TRBJ2-5, with a tentative D call TRBD2 (5 bases). Material: PBMCs. This clonotype was obtained from a girl aged 2 to 9 in good health and CMV-seropositive. The CDR3 spells CASSLGQAGGETQYF. CDR3 in DNA: TGTGCCAGCAGCTTAGGCCAGGCGGGTGGAGAGACCCAGTACTTC.